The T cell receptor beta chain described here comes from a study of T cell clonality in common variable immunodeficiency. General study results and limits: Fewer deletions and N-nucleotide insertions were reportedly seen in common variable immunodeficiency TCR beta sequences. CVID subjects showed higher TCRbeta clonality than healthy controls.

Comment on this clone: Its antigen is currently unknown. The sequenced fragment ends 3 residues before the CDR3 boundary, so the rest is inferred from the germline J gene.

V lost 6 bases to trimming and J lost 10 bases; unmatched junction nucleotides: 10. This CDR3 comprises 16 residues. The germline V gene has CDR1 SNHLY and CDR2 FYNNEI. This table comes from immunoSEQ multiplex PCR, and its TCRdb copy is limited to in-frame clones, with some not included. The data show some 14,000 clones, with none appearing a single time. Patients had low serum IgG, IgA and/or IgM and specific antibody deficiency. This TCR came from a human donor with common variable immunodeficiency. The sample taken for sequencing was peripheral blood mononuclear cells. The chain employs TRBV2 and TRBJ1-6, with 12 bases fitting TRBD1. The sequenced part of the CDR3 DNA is TGTGCCAGCAGCATTCTAGGGACAGGGGGCAAGTCACCC. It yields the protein CASSILGTGGKSP. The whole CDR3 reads CASSILGTGGKSPLHF.